Listed below are T cell receptor beta chains from one sample, sequenced in a study of blood T cells in healthy people across ages. Using its own MiXCR run on the 5' RACE reads, TCRdb lists one record per CDR3 protein. The sample carries some 1.4 million distinct CDR3 sequences, 40% to 50% recorded once. Sample: blood. These receptors came from a woman under 30 in good health. Both conserved end residues are part of each CDR3. D genes are given only for firm matches. The size of a clone is reported for some rows only, either as once, few or many, or as a class for expanded clones.

v_gene	d_gene	j_gene	abundance	CDR3aa	CDR3nt
TRBV2	NA	TRBJ1-2	few	CASSELVTGGTF	TGTGCCAGCAGTGAACTTGTAACGGGTGGCACCTTC
TRBV20-1	NA	TRBJ2-5	NA	CSARGGSGTQETQYF	TGCAGTGCTAGAGGGGGTAGCGGAACACAAGAGACCCAGTACTTC
TRBV6-1	NA	TRBJ1-5	NA	CASSAAGRQPQHF	TGTGCCAGCAGTGCGGCAGGGCGGCAGCCCCAGCATTTT
TRBV6-1	NA	TRBJ2-5	few	CASSEEGQVQYF	TGTGCCAGCAGTGAAGAGGGCCAGGTCCAGTACTTC
TRBV18	TRBD1	TRBJ2-7	NA	CASSPPMVGGGLYEQYF	TGTGCCAGCTCACCACCAATGGTAGGGGGCGGCTTATACGAGCAGTACTTC
TRBV7-9	TRBD2	TRBJ2-3	NA	CASSPGTSGFDTQYF	TGTGCCAGCAGCCCCGGGACTAGCGGGTTCGATACGCAGTATTTT
TRBV9	NA	TRBJ1-1	NA	CASSVVKGPVTWNTEAFF	TGTGCCAGCAGCGTAGTGAAGGGCCCAGTCACCTGGAACACTGAAGCTTTCTTT
TRBV20-1	NA	TRBJ2-1	NA	CSAPVQLSNYNEQFF	TGCAGTGCCCCAGTTCAATTATCTAACTACAATGAGCAGTTCTTC
TRBV20-1	NA	TRBJ2-1	many	CSARDLGSGSYNEQFF	TGCAGTGCTAGAGATCTCGGAAGCGGTTCCTACAATGAGCAGTTCTTC
TRBV18	NA	TRBJ1-1	NA	CASSPPGLAYTEAFF	TGTGCCAGCTCACCTCCGGGACTGGCCTACACTGAAGCTTTCTTT
TRBV14	NA	TRBJ1-4	NA	CASSQNEGRNKKLFF	TGTGCCAGCAGCCAGAACGAGGGCCGTAATAAAAAACTGTTTTTT
TRBV7-9	NA	TRBJ1-1	NA	CASRVEPEAFF	TGTGCCAGCAGGGTGGAACCTGAAGCTTTCTTT
TRBV10-2	NA	TRBJ2-1	NA	CASRGAKPRDEQFF	TGCGCCAGCAGAGGGGCGAAGCCTAGGGATGAGCAGTTCTTC
TRBV13	NA	TRBJ1-4	few	CASSLRQYNEKLFF	TGTGCCAGCAGCTTAAGGCAGTATAATGAAAAACTGTTTTTT
TRBV20-1	NA	TRBJ1-5	NA	CSARDMAQGGVSNQPQHF	TGCAGTGCTAGAGATATGGCCCAGGGTGGGGTTAGCAATCAGCCCCAGCATTTT
TRBV10-3	NA	TRBJ1-1	NA	CASQQNGVGMNTEAFF	TGTGCCAGTCAACAAAACGGGGTAGGGATGAACACTGAAGCTTTCTTT
TRBV5-1	TRBD1	TRBJ2-1	NA	CASSKATGTGGYNEQFF	TGCGCCAGCAGCAAGGCTACCGGGACAGGAGGCTACAATGAGCAGTTCTTC
TRBV6-5	NA	TRBJ2-7	NA	CASSHGQHNEQYF	TGTGCCAGCAGCCACGGACAGCACAATGAGCAGTACTTC
TRBV20-1	TRBD2	TRBJ2-3	few	CSASQASGATDTQYF	TGCAGTGCTAGTCAGGCTAGCGGGGCCACAGATACGCAGTATTTT
TRBV2	NA	TRBJ1-4	few	CASSALGGFGEKLFF	TGTGCCAGCAGTGCCCTGGGGGGGTTCGGTGAAAAACTGTTTTTT
TRBV5-1	NA	TRBJ1-1	NA	CASSPPPATVNTEAFF	TGCGCCAGCAGCCCACCTCCGGCGACGGTGAACACTGAAGCTTTCTTT
TRBV3-1	TRBD1	TRBJ1-2	few	CASSQDPGTGTYGYTF	TGTGCCAGCAGCCAAGATCCCGGGACAGGGACCTATGGCTACACCTTC
TRBV20-1	TRBD2	TRBJ2-1	few	CSVAGGPYNEQFF	TGCAGTGTAGCGGGAGGGCCCTACAATGAGCAGTTCTTC
TRBV5-1	TRBD2	TRBJ2-1	NA	CASSLSAGAILDEQFF	TGCGCCAGCAGCTTGTCCGCGGGAGCCATACTCGATGAGCAGTTCTTC
TRBV5-1	TRBD2	TRBJ2-7	NA	CASASGGASYNEQYF	TGCGCCAGCGCTAGCGGGGGGGCGTCCTACAATGAGCAGTACTTC
TRBV28	NA	TRBJ1-1	NA	CASSFLQGVRNTEAFF	TGTGCCAGCAGTTTTCTCCAGGGTGTGCGAAACACTGAAGCTTTCTTT
TRBV9	NA	TRBJ2-7	NA	CASSGTTGNPYEQYF	TGTGCCAGCAGCGGAACAACAGGGAACCCCTACGAGCAGTACTTC